This TCR beta chain was captured in a study of blood T cell repertoires in COVID-19. At the level of the study: Samples came from the United States, Italy and Spain, spanning acute and convalescent COVID-19. The cDNA or gDNA used as material had been derived from T cells, B-cell-depleted T cells, or PBMCs.

This CDR3 spans 13 amino acids. The V end was cut by 9 bases, the J end by 8 bases, with 18 bases between. CDR1 and CDR2 (germline): LNHDA, SQIVND (reference sequence). Original processing notes: Reference gene primer amplification yielded estimated nucleated cell counts. Assay used: immunoSEQ multiplex PCR; TCRdb lists only in-frame clones, some missing. D and trimming come from the DNA, and the V and J calls and clone size come from that table. The profile shows approximately 46,000 clones, more than 65% of them singletons. The receptor was derived from a man at least 80 years old with acute or convalescent COVID-19. Sequencing was performed on peripheral blood. The V and J genes are TRBV19 and TRBJ2-3; possibly TRBD2 for D (5 bases). CDR3 sequence (DNA): TGTGCCAGCGCAGCGGAACCCTCCCGTACGCAGTATTTT. This gives the protein CASAAEPSRTQYF.